The rows below give T cell receptor beta chains drawn from one sample of a study of response to subunit inactivated influenza vaccine. TCRdb re-called the RT-PCR reads through MiXCR, storing one row per CDR3 protein. This table holds hundreds of thousands of distinct CDR3 sequences, 15% to 18% found once. Sequenced material: PBMCs from blood, taken approximately 12 days after vaccination. The origin of the receptors is a man between 50 and 59 years old who received an inactivated influenza vaccine. Both conserved end residues are part of each CDR3. The D gene is left open where the match is weak. A row's size may be missing; if present it is once, few, many or a size class.

abundance: few
d_gene: TRBD1
v_gene: TRBV9
j_gene: TRBJ2-5
CDR3nt: TGTGCCAGCAGCGTCTTCCCGACAGGGGGTCGAGAGACCCAGTACTTC
CDR3aa: CASSVFPTGGRETQYF

abundance: .
d_gene: TRBD2
v_gene: TRBV27
j_gene: TRBJ2-7
CDR3nt: TGTGCCAGCAGTTTGTCGGCGGGAGGTCGCTACGAGCAGTACTTC
CDR3aa: CASSLSAGGRYEQYF

abundance: few
d_gene: .
v_gene: TRBV10-3
j_gene: TRBJ2-7
CDR3nt: TGTGCCATCAGTGAGGACAAGGGGTTCCTCTCCTACGAGCAGTACTTC
CDR3aa: CAISEDKGFLSYEQYF

abundance: many
d_gene: TRBD1
v_gene: TRBV5-1
j_gene: TRBJ2-1
CDR3nt: TGCGCCAGCAGCTCGGGACAGGGCGGATCCTACAATGAGCAGTTCTTC
CDR3aa: CASSSGQGGSYNEQFF

abundance: few
d_gene: .
v_gene: TRBV19
j_gene: TRBJ1-1
CDR3nt: TGTGCCAGTAGGGTCAGGGGCGGGAAGACTGAAGCTTTCTTT
CDR3aa: CASRVRGGKTEAFF

abundance: few
d_gene: .
v_gene: TRBV28
j_gene: TRBJ2-6
CDR3nt: TGTGCCAGCAGGACCTCTGGGGCCAACGTCCTGACTTTC
CDR3aa: CASRTSGANVLTF

abundance: .
d_gene: .
v_gene: TRBV7-2
j_gene: TRBJ1-2
CDR3nt: TGTGCCAGCAGCCCAGGGGCGGTCCTTTATGGCTACACCTTC
CDR3aa: CASSPGAVLYGYTF

abundance: few
d_gene: .
v_gene: TRBV20-1
j_gene: TRBJ2-7
CDR3nt: TGCAGTGCTAGAGGGGGGCCTGAGCAGTACTTC
CDR3aa: CSARGGPEQYF

abundance: few
d_gene: .
v_gene: TRBV6-5
j_gene: TRBJ1-1
CDR3nt: TGTGCCAGCAGTTACTCCCCCTGGGGCAGGAAGAACACTGAAGCTTTCTTT
CDR3aa: CASSYSPWGRKNTEAFF

abundance: few
d_gene: .
v_gene: TRBV14
j_gene: TRBJ2-5
CDR3nt: TGTGCCAGCAGCCAAGGACCATCTGTATACTTC
CDR3aa: CASSQGPSVYF

abundance: few
d_gene: TRBD2
v_gene: TRBV2
j_gene: TRBJ2-1
CDR3nt: TGTGCCAGCAGTGAACTAGCGGGCTCCTACAATGAGCAGTTCTTC
CDR3aa: CASSELAGSYNEQFF

abundance: .
d_gene: TRBD1
v_gene: TRBV18
j_gene: TRBJ1-1
CDR3nt: TGTGCCAGCTCACCCCTGACAGGGTGGACTGAAGCTTTCTTT
CDR3aa: CASSPLTGWTEAFF

abundance: .
d_gene: TRBD1
v_gene: TRBV6-2/TRBV6-3
j_gene: TRBJ1-5
CDR3nt: TGTGCCAGCAGACCCCGTCCCTGGACAGGGGGCTTTGGGAGCAATCAGCCCCAGCATTTT
CDR3aa: CASRPRPWTGGFGSNQPQHF

abundance: .
d_gene: .
v_gene: TRBV5-4
j_gene: TRBJ1-6
CDR3nt: TGTGCCAGCAGCTTGGCGGGGGCTTGGAATTCACCCCTCCACTTT
CDR3aa: CASSLAGAWNSPLHF

abundance: .
d_gene: .
v_gene: TRBV20-1
j_gene: TRBJ2-7
CDR3nt: TGCAGTGCTAGAGAGGACAGCACCTACGAGCAGTACTTC
CDR3aa: CSAREDSTYEQYF

abundance: few
d_gene: .
v_gene: TRBV6-1
j_gene: TRBJ1-1
CDR3nt: TGTGCCAGCAGGACAGACCGGAACACTGAAGCTTTCTTT
CDR3aa: CASRTDRNTEAFF

abundance: many
d_gene: .
v_gene: TRBV28
j_gene: TRBJ1-5
CDR3nt: TGTGCCAGCAGTCCTACCGATTTGAGCGGCAATCAGCCCCAGCATTTT
CDR3aa: CASSPTDLSGNQPQHF

abundance: .
d_gene: .
v_gene: TRBV28
j_gene: TRBJ2-6
CDR3nt: TGTGCCAGCAGTGGACACTCTGGGGCCAACGTCCTGACTTTC
CDR3aa: CASSGHSGANVLTF

abundance: .
d_gene: TRBD2
v_gene: TRBV6-5
j_gene: TRBJ2-7
CDR3nt: TGTGCCAGCAGTTACACTAGCGCCAACTACGAGCAGTACTTC
CDR3aa: CASSYTSANYEQYF

abundance: few
d_gene: TRBD1
v_gene: TRBV7-2
j_gene: TRBJ2-2
CDR3nt: TGTGCCAGCAGTTCTGACAGGGCCAGGGCCGGGGAGCTGTTTTTT
CDR3aa: CASSSDRARAGELFF

abundance: many
d_gene: TRBD2
v_gene: TRBV7-2
j_gene: TRBJ2-3
CDR3nt: TGTGCCAGCAGCTCCCCCGGGGGGGCGCAGTATTTT
CDR3aa: CASSSPGGAQYF

abundance: .
d_gene: TRBD2
v_gene: TRBV7-9
j_gene: TRBJ2-3
CDR3nt: TGTGCCAGCAGCCGGACTAGCGGTCAATCGGGTACGCAGTATTTT
CDR3aa: CASSRTSGQSGTQYF

abundance: .
d_gene: .
v_gene: TRBV25-1
j_gene: TRBJ2-3
CDR3nt: TGTGCCAGCGCCACCTACTATGGTCATACAGATACGCAGTATTTT
CDR3aa: CASATYYGHTDTQYF

abundance: .
d_gene: TRBD1
v_gene: TRBV12-3/TRBV12-4
j_gene: TRBJ2-7
CDR3nt: TGTGCCAGCAGTTACAACAGGGGGTTAGGCTACGAGCAGTACTTC
CDR3aa: CASSYNRGLGYEQYF

abundance: few
d_gene: TRBD1
v_gene: TRBV15
j_gene: TRBJ2-6
CDR3nt: TGTGCCACCTTCTCGGGACAGCTAAACAACGTCCTGACTTTC
CDR3aa: CATFSGQLNNVLTF

abundance: many
d_gene: .
v_gene: TRBV10-1
j_gene: TRBJ2-5
CDR3nt: TGCGCCAGCAGTGAAGCCGTCCAAGGGACCCAGTACTTC
CDR3aa: CASSEAVQGTQYF

abundance: .
d_gene: TRBD1
v_gene: TRBV10-3
j_gene: TRBJ1-1
CDR3nt: TGTGCCATCAGAAAGACAGGGGGCACGAACACTGAAGCTTTCTTT
CDR3aa: CAIRKTGGTNTEAFF

abundance: .
d_gene: .
v_gene: TRBV12-3/TRBV12-4
j_gene: TRBJ2-2
CDR3nt: TGTGCCAGCAGTTCAGGCGGTCTTACCGGGGAGCTGTTTTTT
CDR3aa: CASSSGGLTGELFF

abundance: .
d_gene: .
v_gene: TRBV25-1
j_gene: TRBJ2-6
CDR3nt: TGTGCCAGCAGGCCCCCGGGGGCCAACGTCCTGACTTTC
CDR3aa: CASRPPGANVLTF

abundance: few
d_gene: TRBD2
v_gene: TRBV5-1
j_gene: TRBJ2-1
CDR3nt: TGCGCCAGCAGCTCCGCTAGCGGGGGGGACATCAATGAGCAGTTCTTC
CDR3aa: CASSSASGGDINEQFF

abundance: .
d_gene: TRBD2
v_gene: TRBV18
j_gene: TRBJ2-5
CDR3nt: TGTGCCAGCTCTCCCCGACTTAGCGGGAGGGGTCAAGAGACCCAGTACTTC
CDR3aa: CASSPRLSGRGQETQYF

abundance: few
d_gene: TRBD2
v_gene: TRBV20-1
j_gene: TRBJ2-7
CDR3nt: TGCAGTGCTAGTTCGGGGGCTAGCGGGCTTTCCTACGAGCAGTACTTC
CDR3aa: CSASSGASGLSYEQYF

abundance: many
d_gene: .
v_gene: TRBV28
j_gene: TRBJ2-7
CDR3nt: TGTGCCAGCAGAGGTGGTGGGGAGCAGTACTTC
CDR3aa: CASRGGGEQYF

abundance: few
d_gene: .
v_gene: TRBV29-1
j_gene: TRBJ2-7
CDR3nt: TGCAGCGTTGAAGACGGAACCTCCTACGAGCAGTACTTC
CDR3aa: CSVEDGTSYEQYF

abundance: .
d_gene: TRBD2
v_gene: TRBV4-2
j_gene: TRBJ2-7
CDR3nt: TGTGCCAGCAGCCAAGTGCCAGCGGGAGGGCCCTACGAGCAGTACTTC
CDR3aa: CASSQVPAGGPYEQYF

abundance: few
d_gene: .
v_gene: TRBV5-1
j_gene: TRBJ1-6
CDR3nt: TGCGCCAGCAGCTTGAGACTGGACGTATCACCCCTCCACTTT
CDR3aa: CASSLRLDVSPLHF

abundance: few
d_gene: .
v_gene: TRBV11-2
j_gene: TRBJ2-5
CDR3nt: TGTGCCAGCAGCTTAGGCAGGGACACAGTGAAGTACTTC
CDR3aa: CASSLGRDTVKYF

abundance: .
d_gene: .
v_gene: TRBV12-3/TRBV12-4
j_gene: TRBJ2-3
CDR3nt: TGTGCCAGCGTTAAATTCGAGGCGCAGTATTTT
CDR3aa: CASVKFEAQYF

abundance: few
d_gene: .
v_gene: TRBV10-2
j_gene: TRBJ2-1
CDR3nt: TGCGCCAGCAGGAGGGGAAATGAGGGGAGGTCGAATGAGCAGTTCTTC
CDR3aa: CASRRGNEGRSNEQFF

abundance: few
d_gene: .
v_gene: TRBV20-1
j_gene: TRBJ2-3
CDR3nt: TGCAGTGCTACCGGGTGGGGTAGCACAGATACGCAGTATTTT
CDR3aa: CSATGWGSTDTQYF

abundance: .
d_gene: .
v_gene: TRBV4-3
j_gene: TRBJ2-4
CDR3nt: TGCGCCAGCAGCGCGTGGGGTGTGATGGAGGAGATAGCCAAAAACATTCAGTACTTC
CDR3aa: CASSAWGVMEEIAKNIQYF

abundance: few
d_gene: .
v_gene: TRBV21-1
j_gene: TRBJ2-3
CDR3nt: TGTGCCAGCAGCAAAGGGGAGGGTTCGCGCACAGATACGCAGTATTTT
CDR3aa: CASSKGEGSRTDTQYF

abundance: many
d_gene: .
v_gene: TRBV5-1
j_gene: TRBJ1-4
CDR3nt: TGCGCCAGCAGCGCAGGACACGTTAATGAAAAACTGTTTTTT
CDR3aa: CASSAGHVNEKLFF

abundance: .
d_gene: .
v_gene: TRBV6-1
j_gene: TRBJ1-6
CDR3nt: TGTGCCAGCAGTGTAGGGTCGGATTCACCCCTCCACTTT
CDR3aa: CASSVGSDSPLHF

abundance: few
d_gene: .
v_gene: TRBV20-1
j_gene: TRBJ1-6
CDR3nt: TGCAGTGCTTCCCGGACAGATTCACCCCTCCACTTT
CDR3aa: CSASRTDSPLHF

abundance: few
d_gene: TRBD1
v_gene: TRBV20-1
j_gene: TRBJ2-1
CDR3nt: TGCAGTGCTCCCCGCGGCAGGGGGTACAATGAGCAGTTCTTC
CDR3aa: CSAPRGRGYNEQFF

abundance: .
d_gene: TRBD2
v_gene: TRBV6-1
j_gene: TRBJ2-1
CDR3nt: TGTGCCAGCAGGCCGGGGGGGAACTCCTACAATGAGCAGTTCTTC
CDR3aa: CASRPGGNSYNEQFF

abundance: .
d_gene: .
v_gene: TRBV29-1
j_gene: TRBJ2-7
CDR3nt: TGCAGCGTTGAAAGTGACATACCCTACGAGCAGTACTTC
CDR3aa: CSVESDIPYEQYF

abundance: .
d_gene: TRBD2
v_gene: TRBV18
j_gene: TRBJ2-5
CDR3nt: TGTGCCAGCTCACCACTGTTAGCGGGAGGCCCCAACCAAGAGACCCAGTACTTC
CDR3aa: CASSPLLAGGPNQETQYF

abundance: few
d_gene: TRBD1
v_gene: TRBV4-1
j_gene: TRBJ2-1
CDR3nt: TGCGCCAGCAGCCAAGGTGACCGGGACAGGGTGTTCTTC
CDR3aa: CASSQGDRDRVFF

abundance: .
d_gene: TRBD1
v_gene: TRBV14
j_gene: TRBJ2-7
CDR3nt: TGTGCCAGCAGCCAAGATAGGGGGACAGCGGTGGCCAAGGACGAGCAGTACTTC
CDR3aa: CASSQDRGTAVAKDEQYF

abundance: few
d_gene: .
v_gene: TRBV9
j_gene: TRBJ2-3
CDR3nt: TGTGCCAGCAGCGCCTCAGCGGAGTTCACAGATACGCAGTATTTT
CDR3aa: CASSASAEFTDTQYF

abundance: .
d_gene: .
v_gene: TRBV28
j_gene: TRBJ1-2
CDR3nt: TGTGCCAGCAGTTCAACAGGCAATGGCTACACCTTC
CDR3aa: CASSSTGNGYTF

abundance: .
d_gene: .
v_gene: TRBV15
j_gene: TRBJ2-5
CDR3nt: TGTGCCACCAGCAGAGAGGGCCGAACCCAGTACTTC
CDR3aa: CATSREGRTQYF

abundance: .
d_gene: TRBD2
v_gene: TRBV20-1
j_gene: TRBJ2-7
CDR3nt: TGCAGTGCCACAGAGGGCGGGGGGGCCAACGAGCAGTACTTC
CDR3aa: CSATEGGGANEQYF

abundance: .
d_gene: TRBD1
v_gene: TRBV30
j_gene: TRBJ2-7
CDR3nt: TGTGCCTGGAGTGGGGACAGGCTCCCCTACGAGCAGTACTTC
CDR3aa: CAWSGDRLPYEQYF

abundance: .
d_gene: .
v_gene: TRBV7-6
j_gene: TRBJ2-7
CDR3nt: TGTGCCAGCAGCCCTGCCAGGGACTCCTACGAGCAGTACTTC
CDR3aa: CASSPARDSYEQYF